The present TCR beta chain was sequenced within a study of cytomegalovirus exposure and HLA in healthy donors. Notes on the study in general: A link between a missense DCLRE1C variant and TCR beta V- and J-gene trimming emerged from a later analysis. Sequencing likely generated an artifact that appeared as a cluster of highly shared sequence variants. Cytomegalovirus status, reportedly, was diagnosed with high specificity and sensitivity by the classifier.

As to this clone: Antigen unknown.

60 Vbeta and 13 Jbeta primers were used in PCR. Sequencing used immunoSEQ multiplex PCR; TCRdb keeps in-frame clones, though not all of them. The repertoire holds 150,000 to 250,000 clones, with around three quarters as singletons. Sequencing was carried out using PBMCs. The sequence was obtained from a woman aged 25 to 45 in good health and CMV-seropositive.

The CDR3 DNA follows: TGTGCCAGCAGCCCCGGCAGACAGTTGAGGGAGCAGTTCTTC. Translating gives CASSPGRQLREQFF. V and J are TRBV7-2 and TRBJ2-1, with D possibly being TRBD1 (5 bases). V was cut by 5 bases and J by 10 bases, with 18 bases left in between. This CDR3 is 14 amino acids long. Germline assignment: CDR1 SGHTA and CDR2 FQGNSA.